These 15 T cell receptor beta chains were sequenced from one sample in a study of blood T cells in healthy people across ages. Primed by a sample-barcoded 5' primer and a J-beta primer mix, a second PCR proceeded for about 7 to 11 cycles. TCRdb re-analysed the 5' RACE reads in MiXCR, keeping a single row per CDR3 protein. This table holds 780,000 or so distinct CDR3 sequences, 53% found once. Sequenced input: blood. These receptors came from an elderly man in good health.

This chain joins TRBV9 and TRBJ2-3; 10 bases fit TRBD1. CDR1 is SGDLS and CDR2 is YYNGEE in the germline V gene. Losses at the gene ends were 3 bases for V and 1 base for J; bases not matched to a gene: 5. The CDR3 runs to 16 residues. The CDR3 DNA reads as TGTGCCAGCAGCGGGGGACAGGGGATCCGCACAGATACGCAGTATTTT. It yields the protein CASSGGQGIRTDTQYF.

This chain connects TRBV25-1 to TRBJ2-1; 7 bases map to TRBD2. Losses at the gene ends were 10 bases for V and 9 bases for J; bases not matched to a gene: 12. Germline V lookup: CDR1 MGHDK, CDR2 SYGVNS. The length of the CDR3 is 13 residues. The CDR3 DNA sequence: TGTGCCACAGAGGCGGGAGTAAGTTCTGAGCAGTTCTTC. Translating gives CATEAGVSSEQFF. Based on the CDR3 plus reference TRBV25-1 and TRBJ2-1, the full variable domain is EADIYQTPRYLVIGTGKKITLECSQTMGHDKMYWYQQDPGMELHLIHYSYGVNSTEKGDLSSESTVSRIRTEHFPLTLESARPSHTSQYLCATEAGVSSEQFFGPGTRLTVL.

A few counts support this clonotype. The rearrangement links TRBV14 to TRBJ1-2; 7 bases match TRBD1. Germline loops: CDR1 SGHDN, CDR2 FVKESK. With 4 bases clipped from V and 8 bases from J, the junction kept 4 bases outside the gene matches. CDR3 length: 12 amino acids. The CDR3 sequence: CASSRDREGYTF. CDR3 DNA sequence: TGTGCCAGCAGCCGCGACAGGGAGGGCTACACCTTC.

The J gene is TRBJ2-1, the V gene TRBV29-1; perhaps D is TRBD1 or TRBD2 (5 bases each). Germline V gene sequence: CDR1 SQVTM, CDR2 ANQGSEA. This CDR3 comprises 13 residues. The V gene lost 4 bases and the J gene lost 5 bases, with 12 bases spanning the gap. The CDR3 protein is CSVGGKVHNEQFF. In DNA form, the CDR3 reads TGCAGCGTTGGGGGGAAGGTACACAATGAGCAGTTCTTC.

This clonotype has more than one count but fewer than ten. This chain uses TRBV5-1 with TRBJ1-6, with D unclear. The CDR3 is made up of 13 amino acids. Trimming left V 4 bases short and J 7 bases short, with 9 bases between. Germline V lookup: CDR1 SGHRS, CDR2 YFSETQ. The CDR3 sequence: CASSREQNSPLHF. In nucleotides, the CDR3 is TGCGCCAGCAGCCGGGAACAGAATTCACCCCTCCACTTT.

The chain combines TRBV27 with TRBJ2-2; D not resolved. V was trimmed by 3 bases and J by 1 base, leaving 15 bases between them. CDR3 length equals 17 residues. CDR1 and CDR2 (germline): MNHEY, SMNVEV (reference sequence). Written as DNA, the CDR3 is TGTGCCAGCAGTTTTTCGTCCGGACGGATGAACACCGGGGAGCTGTTTTTT. Amino acids: CASSFSSGRMNTGELFF.

This clonotype showed up many times. This rearrangement joins TRBV9 to TRBJ2-7; D is uncertain. This CDR3 has 14 amino acids. With 0 bases removed from V and 0 bases from J, the gap between germline ends came to 7 bases. The V gene's germline CDR1 is SGDLS and CDR2 YYNGEE. For the CDR3, the DNA is TGTGCCAGCAGCGTAGCGGCAAGCTCCTACGAGCAGTACTTC. Encoded protein: CASSVAASSYEQYF.

The chain joins TRBV29-1 to TRBJ2-1; 10 bases are a match to TRBD1. CDR1 is SQVTM and CDR2 is ANQGSEA in the germline V gene. Losses at the gene ends were 7 bases for V and 3 bases for J; bases not matched to a gene: 9. CDR3 length: 15 residues. The CDR3 DNA reads as TGCAGCGCCAATAGGGGGACAGGGGTCTACAATGAGCAGTTCTTC. It translates to CSANRGTGVYNEQFF.

The rearrangement links TRBV18 to TRBJ1-2; D remains ambiguous. This CDR3 has 13 amino acids. CDR1 and CDR2 (germline): KGHSH, LQKENI. V lost 3 bases and J 0 bases, leaving 5 bases between the germline ends. The CDR3 nucleotides read TGTGCCAGCTCACCGGGCTCTAACTATGGCTACACCTTC. Protein product: CASSPGSNYGYTF.

This clonotype has more than one count but fewer than ten. This chain uses TRBV27 with TRBJ1-1; no definite D call. The CDR3 runs to 16 residues. The germline V and J ends were trimmed by 4 bases and 1 base, with 16 bases remaining between them. Germline V gene sequence: CDR1 MNHEY, CDR2 SMNVEV (reference sequence). CDR3 region: CASSSSEGRRNTEAFF. CDR3 sequence (DNA): TGTGCCAGCAGTTCCTCGGAGGGCCGAAGGAACACTGAAGCTTTCTTT.

The J gene is TRBJ2-1, the V gene TRBV7-2; D may be TRBD2 (6 bases). Germline CDR1 and CDR2: SGHTA and FQGNSA. The CDR3 has 14 residues. Trimming took 1 base from V and 9 from J, leaving 13 bases between them. The CDR3 DNA follows: TGTGCCAGCAGCTTAGGGCAGCGGGCCGTTGAGCAGTTCTTC. Translation: CASSLGQRAVEQFF.

This clonotype was seen more than once but under ten times. This chain uses TRBV5-1 with TRBJ1-1; no reliable D call. CDR1 is SGHRS and CDR2 is YFSETQ in the germline V gene. With 2 bases removed from V and 5 bases from J, the gap between germline ends came to 16 bases. The CDR3 length is 15 residues. The CDR3: CASSLNGPTETEAFF. The CDR3 DNA follows: TGCGCCAGCAGCTTAAATGGTCCGACGGAAACTGAAGCTTTCTTT.

The chain recombines TRBV6-4 with TRBJ1-2; D may be TRBD1 (5 bases). This CDR3 has 16 residues. CDR1 MRHNA and CDR2 SNTAGT come from the germline V gene. V was clipped by 0 bases and J by 4 bases, with 15 bases between them. The CDR3 protein is CASSDSRRGVGYGYTF. CDR3 sequence (DNA): TGTGCCAGCAGTGACTCGAGGCGGGGGGTCGGCTATGGCTACACCTTC.

V usage is TRBV6-1 and J usage is TRBJ2-3; D gene unclear. Germline loops: CDR1 MNHNS, CDR2 SASEGT. V was trimmed by 4 bases and J by 8 bases, leaving 7 bases between them. CDR3 length: 11 residues. The CDR3 here is CASSATPTQYF. DNA for the CDR3: TGTGCCAGCAGTGCGACACCTACGCAGTATTTT.

The chain links TRBV2 to TRBJ1-2, with D tentatively TRBD1 (5 bases). The CDR3 loop spans 17 amino acids. From germline, CDR1 is SNHLY and CDR2 FYNNEI. Trimming pared 0 bases from V and 0 bases from J, leaving 14 bases between. CDR3 residues: CASSEASRATSNYGYTF. In nucleotides, the CDR3 is TGTGCCAGCAGTGAAGCCTCCAGGGCTACCTCTAACTATGGCTACACCTTC.